The clone carrying this T cell receptor (beta chain) was seen a few times. Its antigen is undetermined. The entry originates in a study of identical twins. Study-wide results and limits: In beta out-of-frame sequences, the excess sharing between twins was weaker.

TCRdb fed the 5' RACE reads into MiXCR, producing one record per CDR3 protein. The sample shows about 890,000 distinct CDR3 sequences, more than 9% of them seen only once. V dropped 0 bases and J dropped 7 bases, with 7 bases sitting between them. CDR3 size: 12 residues. Looked up from germline, CDR1 is SQVTM and CDR2 is ANQGSEA. The same specimen was also included in a second study, on yellow fever vaccine responses in identical twins.

The rearrangement joins TRBV29-1 to TRBJ2-1, with a possible D match to TRBD2 (5 bases). The sequence was collected from a woman aged 18-29 years in good health. Sequencing input: PBMCs. CDR3 in DNA: TGCAGCGTTGAAGAAGGCGGGAATGAGCAGTTCTTC. This gives the protein CSVEEGGNEQFF.